Below are 8 T cell receptor beta chains sequenced from a single sample in a study of T-cell memory formation after mild COVID-19 (dated by TCRdb to the early 2020s). The library was produced with 5' RACE. Sequencer: Illumina NovaSeq 6000. The public reads were reanalyzed by TCRdb: fastp trimming at Q25, MiXCR alignment, in-frame beta chains only. Each record represents a unique CDR3 protein, reported with the most common genes and DNA among its rows. In all, the sample holds around 340,000 distinct CDR3 sequences, and 20% to 25% of those were seen once. Around 12% of the sample lies in the top ten. The sample taken for sequencing was PBMCs or a T cell subset sorted from them (not recorded which). The receptors were gathered from an adult woman who had mild COVID-19 (a few samples of this study predate the infection). The sample titles of this study are shuffled in the database, so cell type and time point are left out; the donor was told from shared clones.

This clonotype appeared a few times. The gene calls are TRBV7-9 and TRBJ1-3; 9 bases are shared with TRBD1. There are 18 residues in the CDR3. Trimming took 2 bases from V and 4 from J; bases not matched to a gene: 12. CDR1 is SEHNR, CDR2 FQNEAQ, per germline (reference sequence). Written as DNA, the CDR3 is TGTGCCAGCAGCTTACACCGTCTGGACAGGGGATCGGGAAACACCATATATTTT. It yields the protein CASSLHRLDRGSGNTIYF.

The V call is TRBV9, the J call TRBJ1-5; D is perhaps TRBD1 (6 bases). V was pared by 0 bases and J by 7 bases, with 8 bases between. This CDR3 is built from 13 residues. Germline CDR1 and CDR2: SGDLS and YYNGEE. CDR3 sequence: CASSVEGEQPQHF. CDR3 bases: TGTGCCAGCAGCGTAGAGGGGGAACAGCCCCAGCATTTT.

A few counts support this clonotype. The CDR3 protein is CASSYRGLEEGGYTF. The CDR3 DNA reads as TGTGCCAGCAGTTACAGGGGCCTAGAAGAGGGCGGCTACACCTTC. The chain combines TRBV6-5 with TRBJ1-2; possibly TRBD1 for D (5 bases). This CDR3 spans 15 amino acids. Trimming left V 2 bases short and J 8 bases short, with 18 bases between. Per germline, CDR1 MNHEY and CDR2 SVGAGI.

The rearrangement joins TRBV12-3 or TRBV12-4 to TRBJ2-1; D is perhaps TRBD1 (6 bases). The ends were cut back, 0 bases at V and 0 bases at J, with 18 bases in the middle. The CDR3 spans 19 residues. The CDR3: CASSLASMDRRLSYNEQFF. The DNA for the CDR3 is TGTGCCAGCAGTTTAGCGTCGATGGACAGAAGACTCTCCTACAATGAGCAGTTCTTC.

This clonotype was counted a few times. The chain carries TRBV10-3 and TRBJ2-3; D may be TRBD2 (5 bases). The length of the CDR3 is 13 residues. Germline-derived CDR1 and CDR2 are ENHRY and SYGVKD. Trimming took off 3 bases at V and 1 base at J, with 5 bases between the two ends. The CDR3 coding sequence is TGTGCCATCAGTGACGGGGGCACAGATACGCAGTATTTT. Protein product: CAISDGGTDTQYF.

This clonotype occurred a few times. The rearrangement uses TRBV7-9 and TRBJ2-3; 11 bases agree with TRBD2. Trimming at V came to 2 bases and at J to 2 bases, leaving 6 bases not matched to a gene. CDR1 SEHNR and CDR2 FQNEAQ come from the germline V gene (reference sequence). The length of the CDR3 is 17 residues. CDR3 residues: CASSLLLAGGFTDTQYF. The DNA for the CDR3 is TGTGCCAGCAGCTTACTTCTAGCGGGGGGTTTCACAGATACGCAGTATTTT.

This sequence joins TRBV4-2 and TRBJ2-6; no definite D call. Deletions cut 0 bases from V and 0 bases from J, with 9 bases between. Germline V gene data show CDR1 as LGHNA and CDR2 as YNFKEQ. The length of the CDR3 is 17 residues. CDR3 protein: CASSQDNTLSGANVLTF. The CDR3 DNA sequence: TGTGCCAGCAGCCAAGATAACACCCTCTCTGGGGCCAACGTCCTGACTTTC.

This clonotype has only a few counts. The chain combines TRBV7-8 with TRBJ1-5; D gene uncertain. In germline, CDR1 is SGHVS, CDR2 FQNEAQ. The CDR3 extends over 14 amino acids. Trimming removed 2 bases from V and 5 bases from J, with 10 bases in between. The CDR3 loop reads CASSLIVSHQPQHF. In nucleotides, the CDR3 is TGTGCCAGCAGCTTAATTGTCAGTCATCAGCCCCAGCATTTT.